This record looks at one T cell receptor (beta chain) sequence and its context. The antigen remains undetermined. The sample belongs to a study of T cell repertoires in cytomegalovirus infection. Each CDR3 protein is one row after TCRdb ran MiXCR on the reads. This sample yields 750,000 to 950,000 distinct CDR3 sequences, of which about 27% are seen a single time; less than 15% belongs to the top ten. This CDR3 has 15 residues. Trimming shortened V by 5 bases and J by 4 bases, and 17 bases separated the two germline ends. From germline, CDR1 is MNHEY and CDR2 SVGAGI. The source was cultured CD8+ T cells from PBMCs, collected from culture after CMV antigen stimulation. This sequence was found in a human donor in good health (CMV status not recorded). Some clones in this sample may be carry-over from other donors' samples. This chain joins TRBV6-5 and TRBJ1-2, with D possibly being TRBD1 (5 bases). This CDR3 is CASSTLRGPTYGYTF. The CDR3 DNA reads TGTGCCAGCAGTACCCTAAGGGGCCCTACCTATGGCTACACCTTC.